A single T cell receptor beta chain is shown here with its context. Its antigen remains unidentified. CDR3 length: 17 amino acids. Germline assignment: CDR1 MDHEN and CDR2 SYDVKM. With V trimmed by 2 bases and J by 4 bases, 10 bases remained unmatched. Generated by immunoSEQ multiplex PCR, the TCRdb table keeps only in-frame clones and is missing some. The sample yields tens of thousands of clones, about 90% seen once. The data originate from a study of OX40 agonist ivuxolimab in advanced cancers. The study's findings and limits: Within 6 weeks, CD4+ and CD8+ blood T cells expanded clonally at 0.1 to 3.0 mg/kg. Low levels of normalized T-cell clonal expansion also appeared in some nonresponders. Compared with others, partial responders at 0.1-3.0 mg/kg displayed clonal expansion among the lowest.

This rearrangement joins TRBV28 to TRBJ2-5; 10 nucleotides agree with TRBD2. This specimen was CD4+ or CD8+ T cells sorted from blood, taken in a trial of the OX40 agonist ivuxolimab. This clonotype originated in an adult with an advanced solid tumor such as melanoma, head and neck, liver or kidney cancer. The CDR3 sequence: CASSLSGTSEHRETQYF. The CDR3 DNA reads TGTGCCAGCAGTTTAAGTGGGACTAGCGAACACCGAGAGACCCAGTACTTC. Based on the CDR3 plus reference TRBV28 and TRBJ2-5, the full variable domain is DVKVTQSSRYLVKRTGEKVFLECVQDMDHENMFWYRQDPGLGLRLIYFSYDVKMKEKGDIPEGYSVSREKKERFSLILESASTNQTSMYLCASSLSGTSEHRETQYFGPGTRLLVL.